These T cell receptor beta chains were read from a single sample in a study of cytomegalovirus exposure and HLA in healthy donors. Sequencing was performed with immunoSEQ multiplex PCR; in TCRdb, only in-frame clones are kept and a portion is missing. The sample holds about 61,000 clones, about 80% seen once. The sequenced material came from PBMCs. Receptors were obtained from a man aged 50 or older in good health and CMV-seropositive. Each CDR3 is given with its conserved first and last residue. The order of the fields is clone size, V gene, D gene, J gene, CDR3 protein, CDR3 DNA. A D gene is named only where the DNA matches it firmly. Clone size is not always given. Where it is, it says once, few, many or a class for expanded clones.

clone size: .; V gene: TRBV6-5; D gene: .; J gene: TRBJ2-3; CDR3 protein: CASSLGDFADTQYF; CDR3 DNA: TGTGCCAGCAGTCTCGGGGACTTCGCAGATACGCAGTATTTT
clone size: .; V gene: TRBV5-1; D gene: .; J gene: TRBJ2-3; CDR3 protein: CASSLAKSPPDTQYF; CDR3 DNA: TGCGCCAGCAGCTTGGCCAAGAGTCCCCCAGATACGCAGTATTTT
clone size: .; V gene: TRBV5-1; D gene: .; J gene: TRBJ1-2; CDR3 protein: CASSLGGSGGGYTF; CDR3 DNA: TGCGCCAGCAGCTTGGGGGGGTCCGGGGGAGGCTACACCTTC
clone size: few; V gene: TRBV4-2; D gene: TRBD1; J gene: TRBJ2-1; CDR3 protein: CASSLRTGGYGEQFF; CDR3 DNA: TGTGCCAGCAGCCTCAGGACAGGGGGATACGGTGAGCAGTTCTTC
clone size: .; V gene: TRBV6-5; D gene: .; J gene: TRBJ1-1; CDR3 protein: CASSYVRGIAEAFF; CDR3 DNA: TGTGCCAGCAGTTACGTTCGGGGGATCGCTGAAGCTTTCTTT
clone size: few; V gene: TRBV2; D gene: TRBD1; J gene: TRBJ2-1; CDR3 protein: CASSDETGTNEQFF; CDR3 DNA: TGTGCCAGCAGTGACGAGACAGGGACCAATGAGCAGTTCTTC
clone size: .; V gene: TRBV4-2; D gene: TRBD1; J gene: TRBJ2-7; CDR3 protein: CASSQDGGRGLSEQYF; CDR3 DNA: TGTGCCAGCAGCCAAGACGGTGGCAGGGGGCTTAGCGAGCAGTACTTC
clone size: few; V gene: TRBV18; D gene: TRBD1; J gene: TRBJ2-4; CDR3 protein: CASSPRTGGGDIQYF; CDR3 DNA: TGTGCCAGCTCACCTCGAACAGGGGGCGGGGACATTCAGTACTTC
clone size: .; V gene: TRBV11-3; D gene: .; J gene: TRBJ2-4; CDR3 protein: CASSPGGRGNIQYF; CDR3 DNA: TGTGCCAGCAGCCCCGGGGGCAGGGGGAACATTCAGTACTTC
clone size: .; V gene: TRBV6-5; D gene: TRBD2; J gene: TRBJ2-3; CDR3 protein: CASGRGVDTQYF; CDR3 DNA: TGTGCCAGCGGTCGGGGGGTGGATACGCAGTATTTT
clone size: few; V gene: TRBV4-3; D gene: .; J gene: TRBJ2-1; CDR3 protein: CASSKDMIKLIYNEQFF; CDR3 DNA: TGCGCCAGCAGCAAAGATATGATCAAACTCATCTACAATGAGCAGTTCTTC
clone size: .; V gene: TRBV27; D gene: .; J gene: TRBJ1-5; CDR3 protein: CASSSFSGTIGNQPQHF; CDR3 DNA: TGTGCCAGCAGCTCTTTTAGCGGGACGATTGGTAATCAGCCCCAGCATTTT
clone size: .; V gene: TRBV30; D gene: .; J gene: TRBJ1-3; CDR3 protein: CAWSVPRQYGNTIYF; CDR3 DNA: TGTGCCTGGAGTGTACCCAGACAGTATGGAAACACCATATATTTT
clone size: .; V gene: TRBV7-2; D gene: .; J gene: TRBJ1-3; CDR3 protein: CASSLAVGALGTIYF; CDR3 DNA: TGTGCCAGCAGCTTAGCGGTAGGGGCCCTTGGCACCATATATTTT
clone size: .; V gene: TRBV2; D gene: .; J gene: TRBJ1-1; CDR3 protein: CASSMILQGLSFEAFF; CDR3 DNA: TGTGCCAGCAGTATGATCCTACAGGGTCTCTCCTTCGAAGCTTTCTTT
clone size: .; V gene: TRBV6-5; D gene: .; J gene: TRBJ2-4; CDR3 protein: CASKRDIHIQYF; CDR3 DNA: TGTGCCAGCAAGAGGGACATTCACATTCAGTACTTC
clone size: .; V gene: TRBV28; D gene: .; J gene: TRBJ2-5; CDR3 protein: CASSTSSLGGTQYF; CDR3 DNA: TGTGCCAGCAGTACCAGTTCCCTCGGAGGGACCCAGTACTTC
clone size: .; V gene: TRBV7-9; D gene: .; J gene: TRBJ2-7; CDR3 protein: CARKKGSTASYEQYF; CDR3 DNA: TGTGCCAGGAAAAAAGGGAGCACCGCCTCCTACGAGCAGTACTTC
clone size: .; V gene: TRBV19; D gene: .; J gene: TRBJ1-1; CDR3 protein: CASRTPPRRVPEAFF; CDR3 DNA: TGTGCCAGTCGTACCCCACCCCGGCGGGTCCCTGAAGCTTTCTTT
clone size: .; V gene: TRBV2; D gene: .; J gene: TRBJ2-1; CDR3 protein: CASRPPKRGWDTEQFF; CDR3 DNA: TGTGCCAGCAGACCCCCCAAAAGGGGTTGGGATACTGAGCAGTTCTTC
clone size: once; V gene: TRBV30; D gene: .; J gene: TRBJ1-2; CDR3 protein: CAWRPGHNYGYTF; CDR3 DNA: TGTGCCTGGAGGCCGGGACATAACTATGGCTACACCTTC
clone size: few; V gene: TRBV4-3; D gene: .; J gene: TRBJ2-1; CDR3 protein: CARSQHLIVLIYNEQFF; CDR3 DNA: TGCGCCAGAAGCCAACATCTGATAGTACTCATCTACAATGAGCAGTTCTTC
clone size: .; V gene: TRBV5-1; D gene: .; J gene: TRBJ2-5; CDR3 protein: CASSLVGEQYF; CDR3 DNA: TGCGCCAGCAGCTTGGTCGGTGAGCAGTACTTC
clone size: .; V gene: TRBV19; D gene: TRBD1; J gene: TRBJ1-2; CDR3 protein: CASSMADRGNGYTF; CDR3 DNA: TGTGCCAGTAGTATGGCGGACAGGGGAAATGGCTACACCTTC
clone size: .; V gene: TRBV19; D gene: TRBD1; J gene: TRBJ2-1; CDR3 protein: CASRPRDRDYNEQFF; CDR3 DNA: TGTGCCAGTAGACCCCGGGACAGGGATTACAATGAGCAGTTCTTC
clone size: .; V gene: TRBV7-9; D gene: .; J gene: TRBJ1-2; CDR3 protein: CASSLEESAGTF; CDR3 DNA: TGTGCCAGCAGCTTAGAGGAGTCGGCCGGAACCTTC
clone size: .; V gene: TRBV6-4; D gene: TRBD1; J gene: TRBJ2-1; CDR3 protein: CASQGQENEQFF; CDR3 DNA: TGTGCCAGCCAGGGACAGGAAAATGAGCAGTTCTTC
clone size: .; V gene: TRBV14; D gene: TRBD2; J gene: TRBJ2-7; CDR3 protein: CASSLPKPGLAASYEQYF; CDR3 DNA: TGTGCCAGCAGCCTCCCTAAACCGGGACTAGCGGCTTCCTACGAGCAGTACTTC
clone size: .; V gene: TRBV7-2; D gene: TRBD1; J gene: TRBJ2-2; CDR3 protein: CASSLAVQGRGTGELFF; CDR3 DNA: TGTGCCAGCAGCTTAGCAGTACAGGGGCGCGGCACCGGGGAGCTGTTTTTT
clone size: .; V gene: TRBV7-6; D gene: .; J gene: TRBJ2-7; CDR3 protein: CASSLKAIGGLALYEQYF; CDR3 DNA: TGTGCCAGCAGCTTAAAGGCTATTGGAGGGTTGGCACTCTACGAGCAGTACTTC
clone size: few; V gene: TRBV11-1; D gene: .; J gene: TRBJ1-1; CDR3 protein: CASSFSGNTEAFF; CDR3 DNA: TGTGCCAGCAGCTTTTCAGGGAACACTGAAGCTTTCTTT
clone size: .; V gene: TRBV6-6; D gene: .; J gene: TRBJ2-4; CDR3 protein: CASKRDIHIQYF; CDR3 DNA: TGTGCCAGCAAGAGGGACATTCACATTCAGTACTTC
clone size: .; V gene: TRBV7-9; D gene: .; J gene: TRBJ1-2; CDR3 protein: CASSLASGGYTF; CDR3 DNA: TGTGCCAGCAGCTTAGCCTCGGGTGGCTACACCTTC
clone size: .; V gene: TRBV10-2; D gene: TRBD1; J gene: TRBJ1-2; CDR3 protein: CASHGGFDREGYTF; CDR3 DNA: TGCGCCAGCCACGGTGGTTTCGACAGGGAAGGCTACACCTTC
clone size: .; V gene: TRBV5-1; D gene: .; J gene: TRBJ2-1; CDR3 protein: CASSPGALLSYNEQFF; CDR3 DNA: TGCGCCAGCAGCCCAGGGGCCCTTTTAAGCTACAATGAGCAGTTCTTC
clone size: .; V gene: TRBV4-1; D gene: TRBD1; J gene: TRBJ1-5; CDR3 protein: CASSQDTAGGQPQHF; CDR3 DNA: TGCGCCAGCAGCCAAGATACGGCAGGGGGTCAGCCCCAGCATTTT
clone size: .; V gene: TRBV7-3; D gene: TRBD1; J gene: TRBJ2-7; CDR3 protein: CASSLTGGSAHEQYF; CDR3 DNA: TGTGCCAGCAGCTTAACAGGGGGCAGTGCCCACGAGCAGTACTTC
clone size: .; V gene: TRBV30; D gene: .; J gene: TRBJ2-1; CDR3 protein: CAWTSGQIRGYEQFF; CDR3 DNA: TGTGCCTGGACCTCGGGACAAATACGCGGATATGAGCAGTTCTTC
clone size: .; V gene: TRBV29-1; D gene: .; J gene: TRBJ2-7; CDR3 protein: CSVGQGKDEQYF; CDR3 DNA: TGCAGCGTTGGCCAGGGGAAAGACGAGCAGTACTTC
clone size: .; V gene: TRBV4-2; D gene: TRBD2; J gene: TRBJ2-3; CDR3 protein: CASSQDLIAGGTDTQYF; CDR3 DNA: TGTGCCAGCAGCCAAGATCTTATAGCGGGGGGCACAGATACGCAGTATTTT